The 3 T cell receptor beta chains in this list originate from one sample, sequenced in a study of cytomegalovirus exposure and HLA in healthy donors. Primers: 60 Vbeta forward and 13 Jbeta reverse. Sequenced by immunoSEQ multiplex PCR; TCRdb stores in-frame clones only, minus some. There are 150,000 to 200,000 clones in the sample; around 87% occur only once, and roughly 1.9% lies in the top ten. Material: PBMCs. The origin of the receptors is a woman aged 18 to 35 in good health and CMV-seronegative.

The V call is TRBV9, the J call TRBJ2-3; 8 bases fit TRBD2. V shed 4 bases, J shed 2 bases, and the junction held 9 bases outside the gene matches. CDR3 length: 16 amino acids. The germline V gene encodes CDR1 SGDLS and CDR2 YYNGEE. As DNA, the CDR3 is TGTGCCAGCAGCCCCGTAGAACTAGCGGTCACAGATACGCAGTATTTT. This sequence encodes CASSPVELAVTDTQYF. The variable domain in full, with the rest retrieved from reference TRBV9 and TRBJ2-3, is DSGVTQTPKHLITATGQRVTLRCSPRSGDLSVYWYQQSLDQGLQFLIQYYNGEERAKGNILERFSAQQFPDLHSELNLSSLELGDSALYFCASSPVELAVTDTQYFGPGTRLTVL.

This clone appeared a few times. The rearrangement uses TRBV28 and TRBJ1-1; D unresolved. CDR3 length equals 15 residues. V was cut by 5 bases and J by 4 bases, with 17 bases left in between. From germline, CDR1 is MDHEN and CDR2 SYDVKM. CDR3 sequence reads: CASSPPILGGTEAFF. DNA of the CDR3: TGTGCCAGCAGTCCCCCGATCTTGGGAGGCACTGAAGCTTTCTTT.

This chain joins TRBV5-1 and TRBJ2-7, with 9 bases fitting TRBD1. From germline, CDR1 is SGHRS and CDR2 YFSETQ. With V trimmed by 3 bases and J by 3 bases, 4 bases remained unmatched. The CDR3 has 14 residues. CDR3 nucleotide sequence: TGCGCCAGCAGCTGGGGACAGGGAAACTACGAGCAGTACTTC. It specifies CASSWGQGNYEQYF.